This T cell receptor (beta chain) was identified in a study of blood T cells in healthy people across ages. The second PCR ran roughly 6 to 12 cycles with a sample-barcoded 5' primer and J-beta primers. All samples yielded 3 million or more CDR3-containing paired-end reads. TCRdb analysed the 5' RACE reads with MiXCR anew, one entry per CDR3 protein. The sample has 700,000 or so distinct CDR3 sequences; about 24% are singletons. The V and J ends lost 7 bases and 3 bases, in that order; junction bases with no gene match: 11. Germline CDR1 and CDR2: DFQATT and SNEGSKA (reference sequence). The CDR3 extends over 14 amino acids. Healthy Caucasian individuals from Russia aged 6 to 90 served as donors. The draw of peripheral blood yielded ten milliliters from each donor. Each sample had at least 6 million PBMCs isolated.

The TCR sequence derives from a man aged 65 to 85 in good health. Material: blood. This chain connects TRBV20-1 to TRBJ2-7; 8 bases map to TRBD1. DNA of the CDR3: TGCAGTGTCCTTACCGGGACAGGCGACTACGAGCAGTACTTC. The encoded protein is CSVLTGTGDYEQYF.